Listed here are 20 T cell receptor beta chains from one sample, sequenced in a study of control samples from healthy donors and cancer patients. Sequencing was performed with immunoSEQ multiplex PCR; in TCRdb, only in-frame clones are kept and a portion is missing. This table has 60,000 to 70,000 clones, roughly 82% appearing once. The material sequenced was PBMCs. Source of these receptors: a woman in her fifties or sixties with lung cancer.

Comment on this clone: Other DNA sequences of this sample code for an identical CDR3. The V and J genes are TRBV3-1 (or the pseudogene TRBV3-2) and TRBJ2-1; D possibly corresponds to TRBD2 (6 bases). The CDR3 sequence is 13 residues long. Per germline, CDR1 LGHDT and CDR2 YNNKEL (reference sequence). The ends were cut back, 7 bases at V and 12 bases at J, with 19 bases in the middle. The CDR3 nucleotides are TGTGCCAGCATGGGGGAGGTGGGTGGAGGGCAGTTCTTC. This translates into CASMGEVGGGQFF.

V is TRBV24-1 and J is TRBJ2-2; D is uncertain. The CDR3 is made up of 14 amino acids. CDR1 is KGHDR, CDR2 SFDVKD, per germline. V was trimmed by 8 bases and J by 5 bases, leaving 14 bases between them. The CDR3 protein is CATTASRNTGELFF. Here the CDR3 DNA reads TGTGCCACCACAGCTAGTCGGAATACCGGGGAGCTGTTTTTT.

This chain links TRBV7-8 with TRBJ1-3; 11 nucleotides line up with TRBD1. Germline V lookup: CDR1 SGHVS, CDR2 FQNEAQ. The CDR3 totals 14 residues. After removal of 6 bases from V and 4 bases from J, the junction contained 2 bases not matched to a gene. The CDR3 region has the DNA TGTGCCAGCAGATGGGACAGGGGGGGAAACACCATATATTTT. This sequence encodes CASRWDRGGNTIYF. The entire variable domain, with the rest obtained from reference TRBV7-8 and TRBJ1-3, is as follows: GAGVSQSPRYKVAKRGQDVALRCDPISGHVSLFWYQQALGQGPEFLTYFQNEAQLDKSGLPSDRFFAERPEGSVSTLKIQRTQQEDSAVYLCASRWDRGGNTIYFGEGSWLTVV.

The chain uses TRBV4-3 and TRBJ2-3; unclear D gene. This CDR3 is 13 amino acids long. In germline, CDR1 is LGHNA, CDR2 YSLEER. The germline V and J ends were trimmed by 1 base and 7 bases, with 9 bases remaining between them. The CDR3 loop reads CASSQGQVNTQYF. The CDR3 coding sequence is TGCGCCAGCAGCCAAGGGCAGGTAAATACGCAGTATTTT.

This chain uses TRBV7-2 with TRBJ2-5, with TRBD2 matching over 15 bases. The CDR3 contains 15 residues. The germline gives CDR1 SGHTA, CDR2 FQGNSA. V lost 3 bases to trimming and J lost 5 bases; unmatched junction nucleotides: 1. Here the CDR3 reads CASSFGTSGGETQYF. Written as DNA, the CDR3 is TGTGCCAGCAGCTTTGGGACTAGCGGGGGGGAGACCCAGTACTTC.

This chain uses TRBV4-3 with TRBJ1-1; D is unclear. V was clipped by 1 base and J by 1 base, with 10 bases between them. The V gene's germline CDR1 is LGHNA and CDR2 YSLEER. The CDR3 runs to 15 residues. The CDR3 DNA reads TGCGCCAGCAGCCAAGCTAGCCCCGGGAACACTGAAGCTTTCTTT. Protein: CASSQASPGNTEAFF.

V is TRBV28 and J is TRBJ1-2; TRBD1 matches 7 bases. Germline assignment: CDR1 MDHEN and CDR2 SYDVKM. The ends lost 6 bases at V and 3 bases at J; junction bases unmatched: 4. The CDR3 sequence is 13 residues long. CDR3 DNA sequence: TGTGCCAGCAGGCTGGGGACAGACTATGGCTACACCTTC. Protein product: CASRLGTDYGYTF.

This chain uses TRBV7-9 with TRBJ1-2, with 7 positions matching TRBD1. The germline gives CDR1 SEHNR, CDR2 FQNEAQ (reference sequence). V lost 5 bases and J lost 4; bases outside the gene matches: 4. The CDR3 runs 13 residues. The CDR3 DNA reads TGTGCCAGCAGCAAGGGACAGTTCTATGGCTACACCTTC. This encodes CASSKGQFYGYTF. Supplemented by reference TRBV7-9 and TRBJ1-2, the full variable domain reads DTGVSQNPRHKITKRGQNVTFRCDPISEHNRLYWYRQTLGQGPEFLTYFQNEAQLEKSRLLSDRFSAERPKGSFSTLEIQRTEQGDSAMYLCASSKGQFYGYTFGSGTRLTVV.

The CDR3, as DNA: TGTGCCAGCAGTCCCCTGGGGAGAACTGAAGCTTTCTTT. This encodes CASSPLGRTEAFF. The V gene is TRBV28, the J gene TRBJ1-1, with no clear D. CDR1 is MDHEN, CDR2 SYDVKM, per germline. Deletions cut 5 bases from V and 5 bases from J, with 12 bases between. The length of the CDR3 is 13 residues.

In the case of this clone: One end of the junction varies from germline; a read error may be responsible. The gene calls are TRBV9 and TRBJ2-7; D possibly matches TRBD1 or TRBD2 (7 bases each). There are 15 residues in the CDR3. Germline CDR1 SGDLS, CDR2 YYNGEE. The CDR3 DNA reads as TGTGCCAGCAGCCCCCAGGGGGGGGGCTCCCACGAGCAGTACTTC. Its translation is CASSPQGGGSHEQYF.

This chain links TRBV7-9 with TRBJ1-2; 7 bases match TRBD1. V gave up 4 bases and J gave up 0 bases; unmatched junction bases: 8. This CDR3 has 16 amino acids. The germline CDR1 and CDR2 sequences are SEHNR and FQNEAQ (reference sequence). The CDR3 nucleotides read TGTGCCAGCAGCTCCAACCGGGACAGCGCTAACTATGGCTACACCTTC. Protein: CASSSNRDSANYGYTF.

CDR3 amino acids: CASSYSPNNEQFF. The CDR3, as DNA: TGTGCCAGCAGTTACTCGCCCAACAATGAGCAGTTCTTC. The J gene is TRBJ2-1, the V gene TRBV6-6; D is uncertain. The CDR3 sequence is 13 residues long. Trimming removed 0 bases at V and 5 bases at J, with 5 bases between. CDR1 is MNHNY and CDR2 is SVGAGI in the germline V gene (reference sequence).

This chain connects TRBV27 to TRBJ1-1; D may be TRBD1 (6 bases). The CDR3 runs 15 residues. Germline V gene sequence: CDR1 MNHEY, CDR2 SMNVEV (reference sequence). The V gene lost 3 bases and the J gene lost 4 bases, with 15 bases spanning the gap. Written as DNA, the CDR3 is TGTGCCAGCAGTTTTACCCCTAACAGGGCCACTGAAGCTTTCTTT. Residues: CASSFTPNRATEAFF.

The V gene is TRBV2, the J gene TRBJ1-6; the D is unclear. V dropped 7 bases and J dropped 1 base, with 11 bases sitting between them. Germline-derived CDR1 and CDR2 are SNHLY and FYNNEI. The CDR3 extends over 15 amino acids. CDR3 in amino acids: CASIRPASYNSPLHF. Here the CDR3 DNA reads TGTGCCAGCATCCGACCTGCGTCCTATAATTCACCCCTCCACTTT. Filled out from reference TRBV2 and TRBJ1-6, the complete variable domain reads EPEVTQTPSHQVTQMGQEVILRCVPISNHLYFYWYRQILGQKVEFLVSFYNNEISEKSEIFDDQFSVERPDGSNFTLKIRSTKLEDSAMYFCASIRPASYNSPLHFGNGTRLTVT.

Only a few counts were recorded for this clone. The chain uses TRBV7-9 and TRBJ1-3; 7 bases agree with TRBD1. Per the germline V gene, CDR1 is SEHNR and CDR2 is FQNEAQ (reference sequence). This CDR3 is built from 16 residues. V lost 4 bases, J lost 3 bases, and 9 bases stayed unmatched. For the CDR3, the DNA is TGTGCCAGCAGCTCGGGACAGTCTGGAATTGGAAACACCATATATTTT. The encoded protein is CASSSGQSGIGNTIYF.

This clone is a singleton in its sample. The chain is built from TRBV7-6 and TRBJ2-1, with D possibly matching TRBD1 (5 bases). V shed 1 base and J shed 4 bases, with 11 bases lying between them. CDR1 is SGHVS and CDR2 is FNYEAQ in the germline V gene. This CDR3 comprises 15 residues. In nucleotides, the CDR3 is TGTGCCAGCAGCTTAGAGCAGGGTCGGTACAATGAGCAGTTCTTC. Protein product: CASSLEQGRYNEQFF.

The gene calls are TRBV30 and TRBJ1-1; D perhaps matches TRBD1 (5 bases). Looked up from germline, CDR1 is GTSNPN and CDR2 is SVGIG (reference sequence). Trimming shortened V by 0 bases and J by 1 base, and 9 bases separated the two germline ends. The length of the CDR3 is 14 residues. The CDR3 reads CAWSVHRQNTEAFF. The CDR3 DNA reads TGTGCCTGGAGTGTACACAGGCAGAACACTGAAGCTTTCTTT.

CDR3 nucleotide sequence: TGTGCCAGCCAAAGGGGGAGGTTCGAGATGAACACTGAAGCTTTCTTT. It encodes CASQRGRFEMNTEAFF. This chain uses TRBV27 with TRBJ1-1, with a possible D match to TRBD1 (6 bases). This CDR3 has 16 residues. The germline V gene has CDR1 MNHEY and CDR2 SMNVEV (reference sequence). Trimming stripped 8 bases from V and 0 bases from J, with 19 bases between.

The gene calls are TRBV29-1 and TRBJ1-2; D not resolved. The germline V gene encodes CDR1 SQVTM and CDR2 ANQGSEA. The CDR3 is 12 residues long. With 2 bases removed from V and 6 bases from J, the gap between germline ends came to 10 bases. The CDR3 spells CSVELALNGYTF. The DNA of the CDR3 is TGCAGCGTTGAACTGGCTTTGAATGGCTACACCTTC.

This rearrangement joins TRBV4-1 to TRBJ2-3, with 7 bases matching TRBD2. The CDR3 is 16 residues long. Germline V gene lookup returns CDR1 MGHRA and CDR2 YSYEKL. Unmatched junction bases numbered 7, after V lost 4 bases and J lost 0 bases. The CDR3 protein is CASSRPPGLSTDTQYF. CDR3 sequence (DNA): TGCGCCAGCAGCCGCCCACCGGGACTAAGCACAGATACGCAGTATTTT.